The rows below give T cell receptor beta chains drawn from one sample of a study of blood T cells in healthy people across ages. Via MiXCR, TCRdb re-called the 5' RACE reads, giving one row per CDR3 protein. The table lists roughly 1.5 million distinct CDR3 sequences, roughly two fifths of them singletons, with over 3.5% in the top ten. The sequencing input was blood. Receptors originate from a young woman in good health. Each CDR3 is given with its conserved first and last residue.

V gene,CDR3 protein
TRBV12-3/TRBV12-4,CASSFGQGASQPQHF
TRBV6-2/TRBV6-3,CASSSGTESDTF
TRBV5-1,CASSLGTGAHQPQHF
TRBV11-2,CASSLGSGLSTDTQYF
TRBV20-1,CSAVSGIPYEQYF
TRBV5-6,CASSTTVVTSTDTQYF
TRBV7-2,CASSFWGTGNQPQHF
TRBV29-1,CSVGHRSNQPQHF
TRBV27,CASRDLGGQSTDTQYF
TRBV10-3,CAISGGQGPYEQYF
TRBV20-1,CSAPGDRVTEAFF
TRBV29-1,CSVGPRTGVYEQFF
TRBV7-9,CASSIGLAGVNTGELFF
TRBV7-9,CASSPGDRPSSYNSPLHF
TRBV6-1,CASPGANTPGANVLTF
TRBV18,CASSPRDRGEKLFF
TRBV7-2,CASSLVTGRYEQYF
TRBV6-5,CASSYSRAASDEQFF
TRBV20-1,CSARDRRINQPQHF
TRBV7-9,CASSRPTSREQFF
TRBV7-2,CASSLAPGTSGEQFF
TRBV27,CASTLKEKLFF